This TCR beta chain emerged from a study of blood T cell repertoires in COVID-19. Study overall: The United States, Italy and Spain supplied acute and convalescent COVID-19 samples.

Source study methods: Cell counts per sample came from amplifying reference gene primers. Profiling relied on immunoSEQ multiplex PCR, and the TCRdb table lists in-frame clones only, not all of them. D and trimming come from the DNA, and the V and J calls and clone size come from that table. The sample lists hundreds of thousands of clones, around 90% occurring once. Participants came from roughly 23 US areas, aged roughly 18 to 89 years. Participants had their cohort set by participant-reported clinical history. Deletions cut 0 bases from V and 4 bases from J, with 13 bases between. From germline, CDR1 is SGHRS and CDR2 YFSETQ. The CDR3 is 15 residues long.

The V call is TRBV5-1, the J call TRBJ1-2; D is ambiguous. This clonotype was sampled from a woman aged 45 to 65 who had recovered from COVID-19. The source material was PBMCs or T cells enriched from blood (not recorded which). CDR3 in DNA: TGCGCCAGCAGCTTGGGGGCAGACCCTCGCTATGGCTACACCTTC. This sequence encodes CASSLGADPRYGYTF.